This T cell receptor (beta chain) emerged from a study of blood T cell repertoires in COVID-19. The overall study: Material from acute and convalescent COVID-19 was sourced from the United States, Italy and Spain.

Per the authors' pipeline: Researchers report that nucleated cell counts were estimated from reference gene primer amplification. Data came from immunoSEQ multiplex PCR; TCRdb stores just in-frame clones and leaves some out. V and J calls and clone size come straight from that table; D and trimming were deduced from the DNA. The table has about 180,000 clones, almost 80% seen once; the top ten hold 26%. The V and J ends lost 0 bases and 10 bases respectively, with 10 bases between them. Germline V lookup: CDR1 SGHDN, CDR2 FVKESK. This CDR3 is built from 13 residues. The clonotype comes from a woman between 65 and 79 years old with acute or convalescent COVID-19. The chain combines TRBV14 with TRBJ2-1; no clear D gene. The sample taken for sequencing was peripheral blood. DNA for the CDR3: TGTGCCAGCAGCCAAGATCAGTGGTGGGAGCAGTTCTTC. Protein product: CASSQDQWWEQFF.